One and the same sample provided the 18 T cell receptor beta chains below, sequenced in a study of cytomegalovirus exposure and HLA in healthy donors. Assay: immunoSEQ multiplex PCR; the TCRdb copy retains only in-frame clones and omits some. The repertoire includes some 170,000 clones, about 86% of them detected once, and more than 1.3% sits in the top ten. Sequencing was done on a sample of PBMCs. These receptors were collected from a woman in her twenties or thirties in good health and CMV-seronegative.

The CDR3 sequence is CASTLTGGNTEAFF. The CDR3 bases are TGTGCCAGCACCCTGACAGGGGGGAACACTGAAGCTTTCTTT. This chain uses TRBV6-5 with TRBJ1-1; 9 positions agree with TRBD1. Germline V lookup: CDR1 MNHEY, CDR2 SVGAGI. V gave up 7 bases and J gave up 1 base; unmatched junction bases: 4. The CDR3 extends over 14 amino acids.

J is TRBJ2-2 and V is TRBV18; D unclear. CDR1 KGHSH and CDR2 LQKENI come from the germline V gene. V was pared by 3 bases and J by 8 bases, with 13 bases between. This CDR3 has 14 residues. The CDR3 protein is CASSPVKAAGELFF. DNA for the CDR3: TGTGCCAGCTCACCGGTCAAGGCGGCTGGGGAGCTGTTTTTT.

The chain uses TRBV30 and TRBJ2-2, with 7 bases aligning to TRBD2. The J segment lost 2 bases and the V segment lost 2 bases, leaving 8 bases of the junction unmatched. The length of the CDR3 is 16 residues. From germline, CDR1 is GTSNPN and CDR2 SVGIG (reference sequence). CDR3 residues: CAWSNARTSNTGELFF. CDR3 in DNA: TGTGCCTGGAGTAACGCCCGGACTAGTAACACCGGGGAGCTGTTTTTT.

This sequence joins TRBV5-4 and TRBJ1-2; 8 nucleotides agree with TRBD1. The CDR3 has 13 amino acids. V shed 2 bases and J 5 bases; nucleotides not matched to a gene: 2. The germline V gene encodes CDR1 SGHNT and CDR2 YYREEE (reference sequence). The CDR3 sequence is CASSFGQGYGYTF. In DNA, the CDR3 is TGTGCCAGCAGCTTCGGACAGGGATATGGCTACACCTTC. The full variable domain, rest sourced from reference TRBV5-4 and TRBJ1-2, is ETGVTQSPTHLIKTRGQQVTLRCSSQSGHNTVSWYQQALGQGPQFIFQYYREEENGRGNFPPRFSGLQFPNYSSELNVNALELDDSALYLCASSFGQGYGYTFGSGTRLTVV.

The CDR3 loop is CASSRVPRGPYEQYF. DNA of the CDR3: TGTGCCAGCAGCAGAGTACCCAGGGGGCCGTACGAGCAGTACTTC. The genes are TRBV6-1 and TRBJ2-7, with TRBD1 matching over 8 bases. The CDR3 runs 15 residues. The V and J ends lost 6 bases and 4 bases, in that order; junction bases with no gene match: 11. CDR1 and CDR2 from the germline V gene are MNHNS and SASEGT.

This clone was picked up a small number of times. V is TRBV4-1 and J is TRBJ1-2; D not resolved. V gave up 5 bases and J gave up 4 bases, with 5 bases separating them. Germline V lookup: CDR1 MGHRA, CDR2 YSYEKL. The CDR3 totals 11 residues. In DNA form, the CDR3 reads TGCGCCAGCAGCAGAGGCTATGGCTACACCTTC. It yields the protein CASSRGYGYTF.

The V call is TRBV9, the J call TRBJ1-3; possibly TRBD1 for D (5 bases). Germline V CDR1 and CDR2: SGDLS, YYNGEE. CDR3 length: 16 amino acids. Trimming took 4 bases from V and 3 from J, leaving 17 bases between them. The CDR3 loop reads CASSLMGGASGNTIYF. The CDR3 DNA follows: TGTGCCAGCAGCCTCATGGGGGGTGCGAGTGGAAACACCATATATTTT.

This rearrangement joins TRBV15 to TRBJ2-2; D not certain. Germline assignment: CDR1 LNHNV and CDR2 YYDKDF (reference sequence). This CDR3 has 11 amino acids. Trimming took off 5 bases at V and 6 bases at J, with 4 bases between the two ends. CDR3: CATSFAGELFF. CDR3 DNA sequence: TGTGCCACCAGCTTCGCCGGGGAGCTGTTTTTT.

The V and J genes are TRBV1 and TRBJ2-1; no check of the table's D call, TRBD2, against the DNA was made. TRBV1 is noted as a pseudogene. The CDR3 has 12 residues. CDR3 protein: CTSSQRGGEQFF. The CDR3 bases are TGCACCAGCAGCCAACGGGGGGGCGAGCAGTTCTTC.

The CDR3, as DNA: TGCAGCGTTCTCTCCCCCCCGGGAATGAACGAGCAGTACTTC. Translated: CSVLSPPGMNEQYF. This chain connects TRBV29-1 to TRBJ2-7, with TRBD2 as a possible D gene (5 bases). The CDR3 length is 14 residues. Trimming removed 5 bases from V and 5 bases from J, with 19 bases in between. The germline CDR1 and CDR2 sequences are SQVTM and ANQGSEA.

This clone was seen just once. The chain employs TRBV6-5 and TRBJ2-1, with 11 nucleotides matching TRBD2. Germline V lookup: CDR1 MNHEY, CDR2 SVGAGI. The length of the CDR3 is 16 residues. V lost 0 bases to trimming and J lost 8 bases; unmatched junction nucleotides: 6. The DNA of the CDR3 is TGTGCCAGCAGTTACTCGACCCTAGCGGGGGGCGATGAGCAGTTCTTC. This encodes CASSYSTLAGGDEQFF.

The chain carries TRBV18 and TRBJ1-6; 10 bases agree with TRBD1. V lost 3 bases and J lost 6; bases outside the gene matches: 20. The CDR3 length is 21 residues. Looked up from germline, CDR1 is KGHSH and CDR2 is LQKENI. The CDR3 region has the DNA TGTGCCAGCTCACCTCAGGACCCATTCGAGGGACAGGGGATTCGTAATTCACCCCTCCACTTT. Its protein product is CASSPQDPFEGQGIRNSPLHF.

V is TRBV5-4 and J is TRBJ2-7, with TRBD2 matching over 8 bases. Looked up from germline, CDR1 is SGHNT and CDR2 is YYREEE (reference sequence). J lost 0 bases, V lost 0 bases, and 2 bases had no gene match. CDR3 length: 15 residues. CDR3 DNA sequence: TGTGCCAGCAGCTTGGGCGGGGGGCTCTCCTACGAGCAGTACTTC. Residues: CASSLGGGLSYEQYF.

V and J are TRBV5-1 and TRBJ1-5; 7 bases line up with TRBD1. Germline CDR1 and CDR2: SGHRS and YFSETQ. After removal of 4 bases from V and 1 base from J, the junction contained 2 bases not matched to a gene. The CDR3 is made up of 14 amino acids. CDR3 sequence: CASSTGESNQPQHF. In nucleotides, the CDR3 is TGCGCCAGCAGCACAGGGGAGAGCAATCAGCCCCAGCATTTT.

The chain uses TRBV27 and TRBJ2-7; 7 bases are shared with TRBD1. V dropped 3 bases and J dropped 1; count of bases not matched to a gene: 6. CDR3 length: 15 residues. The germline V gene encodes CDR1 MNHEY and CDR2 SMNVEV (reference sequence). The DNA of the CDR3 is TGTGCCAGCAGTTTGGGCTTACAGGGGTCCTACGAGCAGTACTTC. The encoded protein is CASSLGLQGSYEQYF.

V is TRBV11-2 and J is TRBJ1-2, with 7 bases fitting TRBD1. Germline V gene data show CDR1 as SGHAT and CDR2 as FQNNGV. There are 14 residues in the CDR3. The V gene end was trimmed by 3 bases and the J gene end by 7 bases; junction bases not matched to a gene: 8. The CDR3 DNA reads TGTGCCAGCAGCTTCCCGGGACAGAAATCTGGCTACACCTTC. Encoded protein: CASSFPGQKSGYTF.

The V gene is TRBV19, the J gene TRBJ2-7, with 9 bases that match TRBD1. With 5 bases clipped from V and 0 bases from J, the junction kept 5 bases outside the gene matches. Per germline, CDR1 LNHDA and CDR2 SQIVND (reference sequence). The CDR3 consists of 15 residues. This CDR3 is CASSGGQGLSYEQYF. DNA for the CDR3: TGTGCCAGTAGTGGGGGACAGGGCCTCTCCTACGAGCAGTACTTC.

This clone was recorded only once. Other nucleotide sequences in the sample specify the same CDR3. This chain links TRBV19 with TRBJ1-1, with D possibly being TRBD1 (5 bases). V lost 3 bases and J lost 8, with 13 bases in between. The CDR3 length is 13 residues. Germline CDR1 LNHDA, CDR2 SQIVND (reference sequence). CDR3 region: CASSIGGGTEAFF. The CDR3 DNA reads TGTGCCAGTAGTATCGGGGGGGGGACCGAAGCTTTCTTT.